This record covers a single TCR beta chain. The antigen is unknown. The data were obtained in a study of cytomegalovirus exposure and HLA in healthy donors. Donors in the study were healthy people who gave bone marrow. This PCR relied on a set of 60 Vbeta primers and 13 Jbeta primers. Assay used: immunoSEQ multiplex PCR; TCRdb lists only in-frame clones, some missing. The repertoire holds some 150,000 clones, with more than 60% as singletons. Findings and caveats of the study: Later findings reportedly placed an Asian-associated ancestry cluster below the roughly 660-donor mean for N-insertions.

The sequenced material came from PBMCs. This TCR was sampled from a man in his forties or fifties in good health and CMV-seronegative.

The DNA for the CDR3 is TGTGCCAGCAGCTTAACGGCCACAGATACGCAGTATTTT. It codes for CASSLTATDTQYF. J is TRBJ2-3 and V is TRBV7-3; D remains ambiguous. Trimming pared 0 bases from V and 2 bases from J, leaving 3 bases between. The germline V gene encodes CDR1 SGHTA and CDR2 FQGTGA. The CDR3 extends over 13 amino acids.